This entry lists 20 T cell receptor beta chains sequenced from one sample in a study of cytomegalovirus exposure and HLA in healthy donors. The table came from immunoSEQ multiplex PCR; TCRdb's copy has only in-frame clones and leaves some out. The sample contains approximately 120,000 clones, around nine tenths of which appear only once. Sequencing input: PBMCs. These receptors were obtained from a woman between 18 and 29 years old in good health and CMV-seronegative.

The rearrangement uses TRBV25-1 and TRBJ2-4, with 9 bases identical to TRBD1. The CDR3 totals 14 residues. The germline gives CDR1 MGHDK, CDR2 SYGVNS. The V and J ends lost 6 bases and 8 bases, in that order; junction bases with no gene match: 8. The CDR3 DNA reads as TGTGCCAGCAGCGCGGGACAGGGACGGCACATTCAGTACTTC. Translating it yields CASSAGQGRHIQYF.

The chain is built from TRBV9 and TRBJ1-4, with a possible D match to TRBD1 (5 bases). The V and J ends lost 6 bases and 4 bases respectively, with 13 bases between them. The CDR3 totals 14 residues. Germline V gives CDR1 SGDLS, CDR2 YYNGEE. The CDR3 sequence: CASNEGLVNEKLFF. Written as DNA, the CDR3 is TGTGCCAGCAACGAGGGACTCGTTAATGAAAAACTGTTTTTT.

This chain connects TRBV7-6 to TRBJ2-7, with 7 bases that match TRBD1. V shed 5 bases, J shed 4 bases, and the junction held 5 bases outside the gene matches. CDR3 length: 13 amino acids. CDR1 and CDR2 (germline): SGHVS, FNYEAQ. CDR3 residues: CASSRDRAYEQYF. The CDR3 DNA reads TGTGCCAGCAGCCGCGACAGGGCGTACGAGCAGTACTTC.

The CDR3 region is CASSPAGGLGEQYF. CDR3 DNA: TGTGCCAGCAGCCCCGCCGGGGGTTTGGGCGAGCAGTACTTC. V usage is TRBV13 and J usage is TRBJ2-7, with TRBD2 as a possible D gene (6 bases). Germline-derived CDR1 and CDR2 are PRHDT and FYEKMQ (reference sequence). The CDR3 consists of 14 residues. Deletions cut 5 bases from V and 6 bases from J, with 17 bases between. The full variable domain, its missing parts supplied by reference TRBV13 and TRBJ2-7, is AAGVIQSPRHLIKEKRETATLKCYPIPRHDTVYWYQQGPGQDPQFLISFYEKMQSDKGSIPDRFSAQQFSDYHSELNMSSLELGDSALYFCASSPAGGLGEQYFGPGTRLTVT.

The chain links TRBV6-1 to TRBJ2-1; no definite D call. The CDR3 is 13 amino acids. The V and J ends lost 1 base and 6 bases respectively, with 7 bases between them. Germline CDR1 is MNHNS and CDR2 is SASEGT. The CDR3 spells CASSEGNSNEQFF. CDR3 DNA sequence: TGTGCCAGCAGTGAAGGAAACTCCAATGAGCAGTTCTTC.

The rearrangement uses TRBV6-1 and TRBJ1-4; no clear D. This CDR3 is built from 15 residues. The germline gives CDR1 MNHNS, CDR2 SASEGT. With 2 bases removed from V and 1 base from J, the gap between germline ends came to 8 bases. The chain's CDR3 is CASSENGLTNEKLFF. For the CDR3, the DNA is TGTGCCAGCAGTGAAAACGGGTTAACTAATGAAAAACTGTTTTTT.

The rearrangement links TRBV2 to TRBJ1-1; 8 nucleotides line up with TRBD1. Trimming cost V 5 bases and J 5 bases; bases outside gene matches: 4. Germline assignment: CDR1 SNHLY and CDR2 FYNNEI. CDR3 length: 13 amino acids. The CDR3 loop reads CASSQGALTEAFF. CDR3 DNA sequence: TGTGCCAGCAGTCAGGGGGCGTTGACTGAAGCTTTCTTT.

The V gene is TRBV28, the J gene TRBJ2-5; maybe TRBD1 (6 bases). The CDR3 is 15 amino acids. Between the trimmed V and J ends, which lost 10 bases and 4 bases, there was a span of 22 bases. The V gene's germline CDR1 is MDHEN and CDR2 SYDVKM. The chain's CDR3 is CATTRSGAGGETQYF. CDR3 bases: TGTGCCACAACGCGCTCAGGGGCGGGTGGAGAGACCCAGTACTTC.

This chain links TRBV9 with TRBJ2-3; D is perhaps TRBD2 (6 bases). The CDR3 is 16 amino acids. Germline V CDR1 and CDR2: SGDLS, YYNGEE. Trimming removed 4 bases at V and 2 bases at J, with 17 bases between. The CDR3 DNA reads as TGTGCCAGCAGCTCGCCGGGACTCCTATACACAGATACGCAGTATTTT. This encodes CASSSPGLLYTDTQYF.

The V call is TRBV6-5, the J call TRBJ1-3, with 8 bases matching TRBD1. J gave up 3 bases and V 5 bases, and 6 bases lay outside the gene matches. Germline V gene lookup returns CDR1 MNHEY and CDR2 SVGAGI. The CDR3 spans 15 residues. CDR3 residues: CASSADRDSGNTIYF. The CDR3 DNA is TGTGCCAGCAGTGCGGACAGGGACAGTGGAAACACCATATATTTT.

This clone has a handful of counts. The CDR3 coding sequence is TGTGCCAGCAGCCCCCGGGGGGCGGGAACAGATACGCAGTATTTT. This translates into CASSPRGAGTDTQYF. The J gene is TRBJ2-3, the V gene TRBV7-9; a weak D match, TRBD2 (7 bases). Germline V gene lookup returns CDR1 SEHNR and CDR2 FQNEAQ (reference sequence). The CDR3 has 15 amino acids. Trimming pared 5 bases from V and 3 bases from J, leaving 15 bases between.

This clone was seen only once. The rearrangement uses TRBV27 and TRBJ1-1; 7 bases align to TRBD1. CDR3 size: 16 residues. V was clipped by 10 bases and J by 6 bases; unmatched bases: 20. From germline, CDR1 is MNHEY and CDR2 SMNVEV (reference sequence). DNA of the CDR3: TGTGCCACCTACCCCAGGACAGGAACGAAAAGGTCTGAAGCTTTCTTT. Amino acids: CATYPRTGTKRSEAFF.

This clone was seen once. The V gene is TRBV28, the J gene TRBJ2-1, with D uncertain. CDR3 length: 13 residues. Trimming shortened V by 7 bases and J by 4 bases, and 11 bases separated the two germline ends. The germline gives CDR1 MDHEN, CDR2 SYDVKM. CDR3 sequence: CASTPPRYNEQFF. The CDR3 DNA sequence: TGTGCCAGCACTCCCCCCCGGTACAATGAGCAGTTCTTC.

The rearrangement links TRBV29-1 to TRBJ2-7; D unresolved. This CDR3 is built from 13 residues. The germline V gene encodes CDR1 SQVTM and CDR2 ANQGSEA. V lost 5 bases and J 1 base, leaving 12 bases between the germline ends. CDR3 nucleotides: TGCAGCGTTCAAAATGGGCATTCCTACGAGCAGTACTTC. Its protein product is CSVQNGHSYEQYF.

V usage is TRBV5-1 and J usage is TRBJ1-2, with D unresolved. The CDR3 sequence is 16 residues long. Germline CDR1 SGHRS, CDR2 YFSETQ. The germline V and J ends were trimmed by 4 bases and 2 bases, with 18 bases remaining between them. The CDR3 reads CASSRGEREPNYGYTF. The CDR3 nucleotides are TGCGCCAGCAGCCGGGGAGAGCGAGAACCCAACTATGGCTACACCTTC.

The chain recombines TRBV19 with TRBJ2-7; a possible D gene is TRBD1 (5 bases). This CDR3 region has 15 residues. V lost 4 bases, J lost 3 bases, and 16 bases lay in between. In germline, CDR1 is LNHDA, CDR2 SQIVND (reference sequence). CDR3 coding DNA: TGTGCCAGTAGTACTTCGCAGGGCAGCCTCTACGAGCAGTACTTC. It codes for CASSTSQGSLYEQYF.

The V gene is TRBV6-1, the J gene TRBJ2-7; tentatively, D is TRBD2 (5 bases). The V gene lost 9 bases and the J gene lost 2 bases, with 14 bases spanning the gap. The V gene's germline CDR1 is MNHNS and CDR2 SASEGT. The CDR3 contains 13 residues. In nucleotides, the CDR3 is TGTGCCAGGCCAGGAGGCCCCACCTACGAGCAGTACTTC. Protein product: CARPGGPTYEQYF.

The chain employs TRBV7-9 and TRBJ2-3; D is ambiguous. Germline CDR1 and CDR2: SEHNR and FQNEAQ (reference sequence). Trimming removed 5 bases from V and 6 bases from J, with 6 bases in between. The CDR3 is 11 amino acids. CDR3 sequence: CASSPQDTQYF. CDR3 sequence (DNA): TGTGCCAGCAGCCCCCAGGATACGCAGTATTTT.

This chain connects TRBV11-2 to TRBJ2-7; 8 bases are a match to TRBD2. This CDR3 spans 14 amino acids. Per germline, CDR1 SGHAT and CDR2 FQNNGV. After removal of 5 bases from V and 1 base from J, the junction contained 4 bases not matched to a gene. The CDR3 DNA reads as TGTGCCAGCAGCCCCGGACTAGCTTCCTACGAGCAGTACTTC. Protein sequence: CASSPGLASYEQYF.

This rearrangement joins TRBV19 to TRBJ1-2; tentative D call: TRBD1 (6 bases). This CDR3 spans 11 amino acids. Germline V lookup: CDR1 LNHDA, CDR2 SQIVND (reference sequence). The germline V and J ends were trimmed by 9 bases and 8 bases, with 13 bases remaining between them. The CDR3, as DNA: TGTGCCAGCACCGGGACAACGGGCTACACCTTC. It codes for CASTGTTGYTF.